The T cell receptor beta chain under discussion was sequenced for a study of CD8 T cells in Susac syndrome. The RNA, roughly 0.5 to 1 ug, was put through reverse transcription using random hexamers. An immunoSEQ multiplex PCR generated amplified TCR beta CDR3 products spanning 54 Vbeta and 13 Jbeta. TCRdb re-called the immunoSEQ multiplex PCR reads through MiXCR, storing one row per CDR3 protein. Of around 80,000 distinct CDR3 sequences detected, roughly 91% appear once; the ten largest clones hold under 0.65%. The sequenced target, TCR beta, came from blood CD8+ and CD4+ T cells. Patients with stable or active relapsing-remitting disease, all of them treatment-naive, made up the multiple sclerosis controls. Negative isolation yielded CD4+ and CD8+ T cells, and FACS enriched TEMRA cells. The specimen was CD8+ T cells from PBMCs. The sequence derives from a human donor with multiple sclerosis.

This chain's CDR3 is CASSGTGHGNTIYF. The CDR3, as DNA: TGCGCCAGCAGCGGGACGGGTCATGGAAACACCATATATTTT. The chain carries TRBV5-1 and TRBJ1-3; D is perhaps TRBD1 (5 bases). Germline CDR1 reads SGHRS; CDR2 reads YFSETQ. V lost 4 bases and J 3 bases, leaving 11 bases between the germline ends. The CDR3 sequence is 14 residues long. Looking up the rest from reference TRBV5-1 and TRBJ1-3 gives the full variable domain: KAGVTQTPRYLIKTRGQQVTLSCSPISGHRSVSWYQQTPGQGLQFLFEYFSETQRNKGNFPGRFSGRQFSNSRSEMNVSTLELGDSALYLCASSGTGHGNTIYFGEGSWLTVV.